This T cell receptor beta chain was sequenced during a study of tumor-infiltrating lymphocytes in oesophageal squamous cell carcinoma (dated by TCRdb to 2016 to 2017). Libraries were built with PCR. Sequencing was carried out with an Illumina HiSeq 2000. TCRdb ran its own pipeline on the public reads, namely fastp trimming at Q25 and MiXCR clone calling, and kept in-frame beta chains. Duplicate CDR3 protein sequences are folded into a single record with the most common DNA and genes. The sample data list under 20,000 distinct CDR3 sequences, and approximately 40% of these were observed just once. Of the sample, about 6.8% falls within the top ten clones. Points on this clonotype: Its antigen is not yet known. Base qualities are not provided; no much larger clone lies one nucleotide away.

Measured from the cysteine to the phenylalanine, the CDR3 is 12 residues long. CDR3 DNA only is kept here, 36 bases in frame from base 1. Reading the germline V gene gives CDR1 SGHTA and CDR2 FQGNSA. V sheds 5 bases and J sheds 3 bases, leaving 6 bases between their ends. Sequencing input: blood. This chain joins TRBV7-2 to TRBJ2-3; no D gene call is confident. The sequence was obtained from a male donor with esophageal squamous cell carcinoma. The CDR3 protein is CASSHYTDTQYF. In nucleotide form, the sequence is TGTGCCAGCAGCCATTATACAGATACGCAGTATTTT.